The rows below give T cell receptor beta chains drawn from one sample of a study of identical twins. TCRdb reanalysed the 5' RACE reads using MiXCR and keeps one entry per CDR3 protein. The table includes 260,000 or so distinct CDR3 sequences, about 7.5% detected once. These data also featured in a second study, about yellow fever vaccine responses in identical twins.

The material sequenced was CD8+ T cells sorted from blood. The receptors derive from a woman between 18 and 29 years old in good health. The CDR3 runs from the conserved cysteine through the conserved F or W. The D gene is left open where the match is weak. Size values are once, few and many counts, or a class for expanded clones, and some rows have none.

TGCAGCGTGGGGGGGCCGGACAGGGTCTATGAGCAGTTCTTC	CSVGGPDRVYEQFF	TRBJ2-1	many	TRBV29-1	.
TGCAGCGTTGAACGGGGGGCAAACACCGGGGAGCTGTTTTTT	CSVERGANTGELFF	TRBJ2-2	many	TRBV29-1	.
TGCAGTGCTAGAGGGACTAGGGAACTCTACGAGCAGTACTTC	CSARGTRELYEQYF	TRBJ2-7	.	TRBV20-1	TRBD2
TGCGCCAGCAGAGCCGGGTGGGGGGCTCCTCAAGAGACCCAGTACTTC	CASRAGWGAPQETQYF	TRBJ2-5	many	TRBV10-2	.
TGTGCCAGCAGCTTGGCCCCGGCGGGAGGAGCCCACTACGAGCAGTACTTC	CASSLAPAGGAHYEQYF	TRBJ2-7	.	TRBV5-5	TRBD2
TGTGCCAGCAGTCCTTTCCTCCAAGAAGCTTTCTTT	CASSPFLQEAFF	TRBJ1-1	many	TRBV12-3/TRBV12-4	.
TGTGCCACCAGTGATACCGGGGGACTAGACTACAATGAGCAGTTCTTC	CATSDTGGLDYNEQFF	TRBJ2-1	.	TRBV24-1	TRBD2
TGTGCCAGCAGTTGGGGGACTAGCGGGGTGCTCGACGAGCAGTACTTC	CASSWGTSGVLDEQYF	TRBJ2-7	.	TRBV12-3/TRBV12-4	TRBD2
TGTGCCAGCAGCTTAACCGCGGGACCGCATGAAAAACTGTTTTTT	CASSLTAGPHEKLFF	TRBJ1-4	.	TRBV7-9	.
TGTGCCAGCAGCCGGGGCCTGAACACTGAAGCTTTCTTT	CASSRGLNTEAFF	TRBJ1-1	.	TRBV12-3/TRBV12-4	.
TGTGCCAGCAGTCCGGGACAGAGTAACACTGAAGCTTTCTTT	CASSPGQSNTEAFF	TRBJ1-1	few	TRBV27	TRBD1
TGTGCCACCAGCAGCTGGACACTCGAAGAGACCCAGTACTTC	CATSSWTLEETQYF	TRBJ2-5	.	TRBV15	.
TGTGCCAGCAGCACGGGACACATGAACACTGAAGCTTTCTTT	CASSTGHMNTEAFF	TRBJ1-1	.	TRBV13	.
TGCGCCAGCACCCAGGGACCAAGAGCTTTCTTT	CASTQGPRAFF	TRBJ1-1	.	TRBV10-2	.
TGCAGTGTCCAGGGGGACAGGATTTTCGAGCAGTACTTC	CSVQGDRIFEQYF	TRBJ2-7	.	TRBV20-1	TRBD1
TGCGCCACCCCAAGGAAACCCCGGGGGGAGACCCAGTACTTC	CATPRKPRGETQYF	TRBJ2-5	few	TRBV23-1	.
TGTGCCAGCAGTTTGGAGTGGGCAGATACGCAGTATTTT	CASSLEWADTQYF	TRBJ2-3	.	TRBV28	.
TGTGCCAGCAGTGATGGGACTAGCGGGAGAAGTTACAATGAGCAGTTCTTC	CASSDGTSGRSYNEQFF	TRBJ2-1	many	TRBV12-3/TRBV12-4	TRBD2
TGTGCCAGCAGCGTAGGGACAGGAGGCATCTCGGCCAAAAACATTCAGTACTTC	CASSVGTGGISAKNIQYF	TRBJ2-4	few	TRBV9	TRBD1
TGCGCCAGCAGCCAGGGGGGGAGCCCATCTGAAGCTTTCTTT	CASSQGGSPSEAFF	TRBJ1-1	many	TRBV4-1	.